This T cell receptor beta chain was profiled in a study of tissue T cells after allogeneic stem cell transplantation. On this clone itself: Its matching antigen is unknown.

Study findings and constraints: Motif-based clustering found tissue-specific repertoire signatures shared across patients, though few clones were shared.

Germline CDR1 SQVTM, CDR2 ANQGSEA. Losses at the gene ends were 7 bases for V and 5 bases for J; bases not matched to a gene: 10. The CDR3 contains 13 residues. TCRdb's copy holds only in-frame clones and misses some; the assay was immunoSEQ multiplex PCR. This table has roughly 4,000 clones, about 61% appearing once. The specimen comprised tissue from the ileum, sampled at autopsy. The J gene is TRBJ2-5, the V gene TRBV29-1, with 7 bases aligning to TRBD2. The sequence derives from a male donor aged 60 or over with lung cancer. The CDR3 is CSDTGGLSETQYF. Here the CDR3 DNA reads TGCAGCGACACGGGGGGTTTGTCTGAGACCCAGTACTTC.